This TCR beta chain was captured in a study of radiotherapy plus CTLA-4 blockade in lung cancer. The repertoire was sequenced with immunoSEQ multiplex PCR; TCRdb's copy has only in-frame clones and lacks some. Of about 83,000 clones listed, around 78% are singletons. The sample consisted of peripheral blood, taken from a patient treated with radiotherapy plus ipilimumab. This receptor was obtained from a human donor with non-small cell lung cancer who had a partial response to radiotherapy plus ipilimumab. Some clones in this sample may be carry-over from other donors' samples.

The CDR3 reads CASSLGTSGGMDTQYF. CDR3 nucleotide sequence: TGCGCCAGCAGCCTAGGGACTAGCGGGGGGATGGATACGCAGTATTTT. This sequence joins TRBV5-1 and TRBJ2-3, with TRBD2 identical over 15 bases. V lost 4 bases, J lost 6 bases, and 6 bases stayed unmatched. The CDR3 contains 16 residues. Germline lookup yields CDR1 SGHRS and CDR2 YFSETQ.